This record covers a single T cell receptor (beta chain). This receptor's antigen is unknown. No much larger clone is present one base from it, and per-base qualities are unavailable. The CDR3 regions of human TCRbeta chains were subjected to immunosequencing. On the study's bioinformatics: Repertoire TCRs were checked for matches against a reference library of SARS-CoV-2-specific TCRs that had been generated using the MIRA antigen-specificity platform. Breadth was defined as the fraction of unique TCRs that were SARS-CoV-2-associated, and depth was defined as the fraction of total T cells that were SARS-CoV-2-associated. Using the MIRA data, each spike-specific TCR was mapped to the spike region that the TCR reacts to and placed in a CD4 or CD8 class. Log10-transformed breadth and depth values were compared by one-way ANOVA with Sidak's multiple comparisons tests. In its TCRdb copy, this immuneACCESS table keeps in-frame sequences only and misses some clones. Where compared with another copy, unresolved V genes explain less than half of these, and the others have no known cause. For V, J and clone size, that table is used; D and trimming come from the DNA. The sample table shows 85,000 to 130,000 clones, and just under 90% are seen once. The ten largest clones capture about 3.3% of the sample.

The CDR3 contains 13 residues, cysteine and phenylalanine counted. The retained sequence is limited to the CDR3, 39 bases, with the frame set at the first base. CDR1 and CDR2, per the germline V gene, are MDHEN and SYDVKM. V is cut by 2 bases and J by 11 bases, and the space between the germline ends is 12 bases. The data were obtained in a study of T cell responses to AZD1222 COVID-19 vaccine (dated by TCRdb to about 2021). Regarding the study in general: AZD1222 recipients given second doses at about 4 weeks or at about 12 weeks were pooled, since spike-specific TCR depth and breadth were not found to differ between the two schedules. A total of approximately 250 trial participants underwent TCR sequencing, of whom more than 200 had received two doses of AZD1222 and some 26 had received two doses of the MenACWY control vaccine. Enrollment into the trials was organized by age into subgroups of 18-55, 56-69 and 70-plus years, and those subgroups contained about 150, 27 and 61 TCR-sequenced participants, respectively. General conclusions and limits of the study: Nearly half of unique spike-specific TCRs reportedly recognized epitopes outside regions mutated in the B.1.351 and B.1.1.7 variants. A significant rise in spike-specific TCR breadth and depth was observed after two AZD1222 doses relative to day 0 and relative to MenACWY recipients. Most participants were white British and females outnumbered males, and the authors suggested that clonal diversity may have been underestimated. The vaccine-associated CD4 TCRs covered the entire spike protein, and the dominant responses fell in regions 160-218 and 743-854. The 56-69-year group was small, and its depth increase did not reach significance, likely because of low power. Only a handful of AZD1222 recipients were SARS-CoV-2 seropositive at baseline, limiting conclusions about previously exposed vaccinees. Because no day 14 peak-response samples were available, the repertoires could be characterized only after the peak T cell response.

The time point label here, explained by the study, means: baseline before first vaccination. The vaccinee samples were drawn from two UK trials, COV001 and COV002, one of which was a single-blind randomized controlled phase 2/3 trial testing AZD1222 (ChAdOx1 nCoV-19) in healthy adults. Trial participant PBMC samples were collected at day 0 and day 28 after the second dose for TCRbeta chain sequencing. The sequence was obtained from an adult in good health. Sequencing was performed on peripheral blood, taken on day 0 of AZD1222 vaccination. Rearrangement joined TRBV28 to TRBJ1-4; TRBD1 is perhaps the D gene, given 5 matching bases. The CDR3 here reads CASSLGGWPKLFF. The DNA sequence is given as TGTGCCAGCAGTTTAGGGGGTTGGCCTAAACTGTTTTTT.